Listed below are T cell receptor beta chains from one sample, sequenced in a study of lymphopenia after photon versus proton radiotherapy. Produced via immunoSEQ multiplex PCR; TCRdb's table is partial and in-frame only. The sample has about 26,000 clones, 83% seen once. This material consisted of peripheral blood, taken from a patient treated with photon-based radiotherapy. The receptors originated from a woman between 45 and 65 years old with pancreatic cancer. Both conserved end residues are part of each CDR3. The D gene is left open where the match is weak. Clone size appears in some rows only: once, few, many, or a class for an expanded clone.

J gene | D gene | V gene | clone size | CDR3 protein | CDR3 DNA
TRBJ2-3 | - | TRBV28 | - | CASSFSGLLRTQYF | TGTGCCAGCAGTTTCTCCGGACTCCTCCGTACGCAGTATTTT
TRBJ1-5 | - | TRBV19 | - | CASSIEVVTMPQHF | TGTGCCAGTAGTATTGAAGTAGTGACAATGCCCCAGCATTTT
TRBJ2-2 | - | TRBV12-5 | - | CASGLAGETGELFF | TGTGCTAGTGGTTTGGCGGGGGAGACCGGGGAGCTGTTTTTT
TRBJ2-5 | - | TRBV6-1 | - | CASSEARRVGKETQYF | TGTGCCAGCAGTGAGGCCCGTAGGGTGGGTAAAGAGACCCAGTACTTC
TRBJ2-5 | - | TRBV14 | - | CASSPSAGAKTQYF | TGTGCCAGCAGCCCCTCGGCGGGGGCTAAGACCCAGTACTTC
TRBJ2-1 | - | TRBV15 | - | CATTGIYNEQFF | TGTGCCACCACGGGGATTTACAATGAGCAGTTCTTC
TRBJ2-3 | TRBD2 | TRBV7-2 | few | CASSYTSGSTDTQYF | TGTGCCAGCAGCTACACTAGCGGGAGCACAGATACGCAGTATTTT
TRBJ1-1 | - | TRBV10-3 | - | CAISVGQSMNTEAFF | TGTGCCATCAGTGTAGGGCAGTCCATGAACACTGAAGCTTTCTTT
TRBJ2-7 | - | TRBV5-6 | once | CASTNAGHRLYEQYF | TGTGCCAGCACGAACGCGGGACACAGGTTATACGAGCAGTACTTC
TRBJ1-3 | TRBD1 | TRBV11-2 | - | CASPLAGTELGDTIYF | TGTGCCAGCCCCCTTGCCGGGACAGAACTAGGAGACACCATATATTTT
TRBJ1-4 | - | TRBV6-6 | - | CASKDTTTNEKLFF | TGTGCCAGCAAAGACACCACAACTAATGAAAAACTGTTTTTT
TRBJ2-1 | TRBD2 | TRBV27 | - | CASTPSGTLFDNEQFF | TGTGCCAGCACCCCTAGCGGGACTCTATTTGACAATGAGCAGTTCTTC
TRBJ1-2 | - | TRBV4-1 | - | CASSQDWGLSYGYTF | TGCGCCAGCAGCCAAGATTGGGGGTTGAGCTATGGCTACACCTTC
TRBJ2-1 | - | TRBV18 | - | CASSLAGSYNEQFF | TGTGCCAGCTCCCTAGCAGGCTCCTACAATGAGCAGTTCTTC
TRBJ2-7 | TRBD1 | TRBV29-1 | - | CSVLSYGTDYEQYF | TGCAGCGTTCTATCTTACGGGACAGACTACGAGCAGTACTTC
TRBJ2-5 | TRBD1 | TRBV7-2 | - | CASSFDRGAETQYF | TGTGCCAGCAGTTTCGACAGGGGCGCGGAGACCCAGTACTTC